The 28 T cell receptor beta chains presented below share a single source sample, sequenced in a study of cytomegalovirus exposure and HLA in healthy donors. Primers included in the PCR were 60 Vbeta and 13 Jbeta primers. The data were produced by immunoSEQ multiplex PCR, yet TCRdb's version contains in-frame clones alone and is incomplete. This table holds some 140,000 clones, around 72% found once. Sequencing was done on a sample of PBMCs. All receptors come from a man aged 50 to 59 in good health and CMV-seropositive.

The chain joins TRBV7-8 to TRBJ2-3; D is perhaps TRBD1 (5 bases). CDR1 is SGHVS and CDR2 is FQNEAQ in the germline V gene. CDR3 length equals 16 residues. Trimming left V 1 base short and J 0 bases short, with 11 bases between. The CDR3 coding sequence is TGTGCCAGCAGCTTAGTCTGGACAACTAGCACAGATACGCAGTATTTT. Amino acid sequence: CASSLVWTTSTDTQYF.

This clone has more than one count but fewer than ten. Other DNA sequences from this sample encode an identical CDR3 as well. The chain links TRBV5-1 to TRBJ1-2, with D possibly TRBD1 on 5 matching bases. Trimming stripped 0 bases from V and 6 bases from J, with 12 bases between. CDR1 SGHRS and CDR2 YFSETQ come from the germline V gene. The CDR3 runs 14 residues. The CDR3 spells CASSLERGRDGYTF. The CDR3 DNA sequence: TGCGCCAGCAGCTTGGAGCGGGGCAGGGATGGCTACACCTTC. The complete variable domain, with remaining parts taken from reference TRBV5-1 and TRBJ1-2, reads KAGVTQTPRYLIKTRGQQVTLSCSPISGHRSVSWYQQTPGQGLQFLFEYFSETQRNKGNFPGRFSGRQFSNSRSEMNVSTLELGDSALYLCASSLERGRDGYTFGSGTRLTVV.

The V gene is TRBV29-1, the J gene TRBJ2-1; the D gene is possibly TRBD1 (6 bases). The V end was cut by 0 bases, the J end by 6 bases, with 15 bases between. Germline-derived CDR1 and CDR2 are SQVTM and ANQGSEA. The CDR3 runs to 15 residues. The CDR3 protein is CSVEDPAGQINEQFF. The DNA for the CDR3 is TGCAGCGTTGAAGACCCCGCTGGACAGATCAATGAGCAGTTCTTC.

This chain's CDR3 is CASSQDVLAGQETQYF. CDR3 DNA: TGCGCCAGCAGCCAAGATGTCCTAGCGGGACAAGAGACCCAGTACTTC. This sequence joins TRBV4-3 and TRBJ2-5; 9 bases fit TRBD2. The CDR3 is 16 amino acids. Germline V gives CDR1 LGHNA, CDR2 YSLEER. J lost 2 bases, V lost 0 bases, and 4 bases had no gene match.

The chain is built from TRBV7-9 and TRBJ2-3, with 7 bases that match TRBD2. The V segment lost 5 bases and the J segment 5 bases; nucleotides outside the gene matches: 10. This CDR3 is built from 15 residues. CDR1 SEHNR and CDR2 FQNEAQ come from the germline V gene (reference sequence). The CDR3 coding sequence is TGTGCCAGCAGCAAGGAAGGCGGGGGAGGAGATACGCAGTATTTT. Residues: CASSKEGGGGDTQYF.

This clone was recorded once. CDR3 sequence: CASSLRWLASETQYF. In nucleotides, the CDR3 is TGTGCCAGCAGCTTGAGGTGGCTAGCATCAGAGACCCAGTACTTC. The J gene is TRBJ2-5, the V gene TRBV5-6; D perhaps matches TRBD2 (5 bases). V gave up 1 base and J gave up 4 bases, with 14 bases separating them. The CDR3 runs to 15 residues. CDR1 and CDR2 (germline): SGHDT, YYEEEE.

The chain carries TRBV11-2 and TRBJ1-1; 8 bases match TRBD1. Losses at the gene ends were 4 bases for V and 4 bases for J; bases not matched to a gene: 14. Per germline, CDR1 SGHAT and CDR2 FQNNGV. The CDR3 is 17 residues long. The CDR3 DNA reads as TGTGCCAGCAGCTCCAATACCAGGGGGCGCGGGGGCACTGAAGCTTTCTTT. It specifies CASSSNTRGRGGTEAFF.

This chain joins TRBV7-2 and TRBJ1-3; 7 nucleotides align to TRBD1. Germline V lookup: CDR1 SGHTA, CDR2 FQGNSA. The CDR3 consists of 16 residues. V shed 5 bases and J 3 bases; nucleotides not matched to a gene: 10. CDR3 nucleotides: TGTGCCAGCAGCGCCCTATACGGGACAGTTGGAAACACCATATATTTT. Translation: CASSALYGTVGNTIYF.

The chain combines TRBV18 with TRBJ1-1, with TRBD1 as a possible D gene (6 bases). Trimming cost V 1 base and J 3 bases, with 12 bases left between them. Germline V gene data show CDR1 as KGHSH and CDR2 as LQKENI. The CDR3 length is 15 residues. The CDR3 spells CASSPRVAGDTEAFF. The CDR3 bases are TGTGCCAGCTCACCACGGGTTGCAGGGGACACTGAAGCTTTCTTT.

The CDR3 loop is CASTWDRALGYEQYF. CDR3 nucleotide sequence: TGTGCCAGCACCTGGGACAGGGCACTAGGCTACGAGCAGTACTTC. The V and J genes are TRBV2 and TRBJ2-7, with 9 bases aligning to TRBD1. The CDR3 has 15 residues. The J segment lost 3 bases and the V segment lost 7 bases, leaving 10 bases of the junction unmatched. Per the germline V gene, CDR1 is SNHLY and CDR2 is FYNNEI.

V usage is TRBV4-3 and J usage is TRBJ1-1; tentatively, D is TRBD1 (6 bases). Germline V gene data show CDR1 as LGHNA and CDR2 as YSLEER. Trimming cost V 0 bases and J 8 bases, with 19 bases left between them. The CDR3 totals 16 residues. CDR3 loop: CASSQEAAGRGGEAFF. CDR3 in DNA: TGCGCCAGCAGCCAAGAGGCGGCGGGCCGGGGGGGCGAAGCTTTCTTT.

This rearrangement joins TRBV11-2 to TRBJ1-2; D is possibly TRBD1 (5 bases). The V end was cut by 0 bases, the J end by 5 bases, with 10 bases between. Germline V lookup: CDR1 SGHAT, CDR2 FQNNGV. The CDR3 spans 14 residues. The DNA for the CDR3 is TGTGCCAGCAGCTTAGATGACAGCCCGTATGGCTACACCTTC. This codes for CASSLDDSPYGYTF. Based on the CDR3 plus reference TRBV11-2 and TRBJ1-2, the full variable domain is EAGVAQSPRYKIIEKRQSVAFWCNPISGHATLYWYQQILGQGPKLLIQFQNNGVVDDSQLPKDRFSAERLKGVDSTLKIQPAKLEDSAVYLCASSLDDSPYGYTFGSGTRLTVV.

This clone was observed a handful of times. The chain links TRBV5-1 to TRBJ1-1; 10 bases line up with TRBD1. The germline gives CDR1 SGHRS, CDR2 YFSETQ. The J segment lost 0 bases and the V segment lost 0 bases, leaving 11 bases of the junction unmatched. The CDR3 is 19 residues long. The CDR3 DNA reads TGCGCCAGCAGCTTGGAACCGACAGGGGGCGCCGAGATGAACACTGAAGCTTTCTTT. As protein: CASSLEPTGGAEMNTEAFF.

The J gene is TRBJ1-3, the V gene TRBV19; maybe TRBD1 (6 bases). V dropped 5 bases and J dropped 0 bases, with 14 bases sitting between them. This CDR3 has 16 residues. Germline values: CDR1 LNHDA, CDR2 SQIVND (reference sequence). This chain's CDR3 is CASSHLGTPSGNTIYF. CDR3 in DNA: TGTGCCAGTAGTCACCTCGGGACACCCTCTGGAAACACCATATATTTT. Combining the CDR3 with reference TRBV19 and TRBJ1-3 gives the whole variable domain DGGITQSPKYLFRKEGQNVTLSCEQNLNHDAMYWYRQDPGQGLRLIYYSQIVNDFQKGDIAEGYSVSREKKESFPLTVTSAQKNPTAFYLCASSHLGTPSGNTIYFGEGSWLTVV.

The chain carries TRBV29-1 and TRBJ1-1; D gene unclear. Germline lookup yields CDR1 SQVTM and CDR2 ANQGSEA. This CDR3 comprises 13 residues. The ends were cut back, 3 bases at V and 0 bases at J, with 8 bases in the middle. The CDR3 region is CSVDVSMNTEAFF. DNA of the CDR3: TGCAGCGTTGACGTGAGCATGAACACTGAAGCTTTCTTT.

The genes are TRBV5-4 and TRBJ2-3; TRBD2 agrees at 10 bases. This CDR3 comprises 15 residues. CDR1 and CDR2 from the germline V gene are SGHNT and YYREEE (reference sequence). Trimming cost V 3 bases and J 1 base; bases outside gene matches: 2. The CDR3 DNA reads as TGTGCCAGCAGCTCCACTAGCGGGGGCACAGATACGCAGTATTTT. Translating gives CASSSTSGGTDTQYF.

On this clone: Other nucleotide sequences from this sample produce the same CDR3. This chain uses TRBV25-1 with TRBJ2-3; tentative D call: TRBD1 (5 bases). Germline CDR1 reads MGHDK; CDR2 reads SYGVNS. CDR3 length equals 13 residues. Trimming shortened V by 2 bases and J by 6 bases, and 9 bases separated the two germline ends. This CDR3 reads CASSEGARDTQYF. CDR3 bases: TGTGCCAGCAGTGAAGGGGCGAGGGATACGCAGTATTTT.

The chain joins TRBV7-2 to TRBJ2-1; no firm D call. Germline assignment: CDR1 SGHTA and CDR2 FQGNSA. This CDR3 spans 13 amino acids. Trimming took 3 bases from V and 6 from J, leaving 9 bases between them. CDR3 coding DNA: TGTGCCAGCAGCTTGTGGAGCGTCAATGAGCAGTTCTTC. Its protein is CASSLWSVNEQFF.

The chain carries TRBV4-1 and TRBJ1-4; TRBD1 matches 10 bases. Germline V gene sequence: CDR1 MGHRA, CDR2 YSYEKL. This CDR3 is 15 amino acids long. V lost 5 bases, J lost 5 bases, and 5 bases stayed unmatched. The DNA for the CDR3 is TGCGCCAGCAGCATCCCGGGACAGGGGAATGAAAAACTGTTTTTT. It yields the protein CASSIPGQGNEKLFF.

V usage is TRBV25-1 and J usage is TRBJ2-1, with a possible D match to TRBD2 (6 bases). This CDR3 contains 13 residues. Germline V gene data show CDR1 as MGHDK and CDR2 as SYGVNS. With 8 bases removed from V and 3 bases from J, the gap between germline ends came to 11 bases. The CDR3, as DNA: TGTGCCAGCGTGGGGGAGGTCTACAATGAGCAGTTCTTC. It translates to CASVGEVYNEQFF.

The V gene is TRBV18, the J gene TRBJ1-1, with D perhaps TRBD1 (5 bases). The CDR3 length is 14 residues. Trimming removed 2 bases at V and 1 base at J, with 8 bases between. Germline CDR1 reads KGHSH; CDR2 reads LQKENI. The DNA of the CDR3 is TGTGCCAGCTCACCAGTAACAGGGAACACTGAAGCTTTCTTT. Translated, it gives CASSPVTGNTEAFF.

The V and J genes are TRBV2 and TRBJ1-6; 9 nucleotides align to TRBD1. Germline CDR1 is SNHLY and CDR2 is FYNNEI. V dropped 9 bases and J dropped 6; count of bases not matched to a gene: 9. The CDR3 spans 15 residues. CDR3 in DNA: TGTGCCAGTAGGAAAGGACAGGGGACTAATTCACCCCTCCACTTT. It is translated as CASRKGQGTNSPLHF.

The rearrangement uses TRBV11-2 and TRBJ2-6, with D uncertain. V gave up 1 base and J gave up 1 base, with 5 bases separating them. Germline assignment: CDR1 SGHAT and CDR2 FQNNGV. CDR3 length equals 15 residues. CDR3 residues: CASSLGQSGANVLTF. CDR3 DNA sequence: TGTGCCAGCAGCTTAGGCCAGTCTGGGGCCAACGTCCTGACTTTC.

The chain recombines TRBV7-2 with TRBJ2-3; 10 bases agree with TRBD1. V shed 5 bases and J 2 bases; nucleotides not matched to a gene: 4. The CDR3 consists of 15 residues. CDR1 and CDR2 (germline): SGHTA, FQGNSA. Here the CDR3 reads CASSTTGGYTDTQYF. CDR3 DNA: TGTGCCAGCAGCACGACAGGGGGCTACACAGATACGCAGTATTTT.

This sequence joins TRBV6-8 and TRBJ2-5; weak D call: TRBD1 (5 bases). This CDR3 comprises 12 residues. CDR1 and CDR2 from the germline V gene are MNHGY and SAAAGT. The V end lost 7 bases, the J end lost 10 bases, and 16 bases lay between the germline ends. CDR3 region: CASTLTGRGQYF. As DNA, the CDR3 is TGTGCCAGCACCTTAACAGGAAGGGGCCAGTACTTC.

V and J are TRBV19 and TRBJ1-2; TRBD1 agrees at 10 bases. V lost 0 bases to trimming and J lost 8 bases; unmatched junction nucleotides: 3. Germline V gene sequence: CDR1 LNHDA, CDR2 SQIVND (reference sequence). The CDR3 consists of 14 residues. DNA for the CDR3: TGTGCCAGTAGTATAGAGGGGACAGGGGACGGCTACACCTTC. Protein product: CASSIEGTGDGYTF. The complete variable domain, with remaining parts taken from reference TRBV19 and TRBJ1-2, reads DGGITQSPKYLFRKEGQNVTLSCEQNLNHDAMYWYRQDPGQGLRLIYYSQIVNDFQKGDIAEGYSVSREKKESFPLTVTSAQKNPTAFYLCASSIEGTGDGYTFGSGTRLTVV.

The rearrangement links TRBV11-3 to TRBJ2-1; D gene ambiguous. The CDR3 is made up of 12 amino acids. In germline, CDR1 is SGHNT, CDR2 YENEEA. V was cut by 1 base and J by 10 bases, with 8 bases left in between. The CDR3 spells CASSLAFGEQFF. The CDR3 DNA reads as TGTGCCAGCAGCTTAGCTTTTGGCGAGCAGTTCTTC. Full variable domain (rest looked up from reference TRBV11-3 and TRBJ2-1): EAGVVQSPRYKIIEKKQPVAFWCNPISGHNTLYWYLQNLGQGPELLIRYENEEAVDDSQLPKDRFSAERLKGVDSTLKIQPAELGDSAVYLCASSLAFGEQFFGPGTRLTVL.

In this sample, this clone turned up a few times. V and J are TRBV7-9 and TRBJ2-5, with 9 bases aligning to TRBD1. In germline, CDR1 is SEHNR, CDR2 FQNEAQ (reference sequence). The trim removed 4 bases at V and 5 bases at J, leaving 2 bases unmatched. The CDR3 runs to 13 residues. The CDR3 region is CASSWTGVETQYF. The CDR3 region has the DNA TGTGCCAGCAGCTGGACAGGGGTGGAGACCCAGTACTTC. The whole variable domain, remainder taken from reference TRBV7-9 and TRBJ2-5, is DTGVSQNPRHKITKRGQNVTFRCDPISEHNRLYWYRQTLGQGPEFLTYFQNEAQLEKSRLLSDRFSAERPKGSFSTLEIQRTEQGDSAMYLCASSWTGVETQYFGPGTRLLVL.